The clone carrying this TCR beta chain showed up just a few times. This PCR relied on a set of 60 Vbeta primers and 13 Jbeta primers. Produced via immunoSEQ multiplex PCR; TCRdb's table is partial and in-frame only. The data show some 70,000 clones, more than 60% seen once. This record comes from a study of cytomegalovirus exposure and HLA in healthy donors. Sequencing was carried out using PBMCs. The clonotype was recovered from a male donor in good health and CMV-seropositive.

The CDR3 protein is CSVPGQGASVETQYF. Written as DNA, the CDR3 is TGCAGCGTGCCGGGACAGGGGGCGTCGGTAGAGACCCAGTACTTC. The chain couples TRBV29-1 to TRBJ2-5, with 12 bases that match TRBD1. The junction had 9 bases not matched to a gene; V was cut back by 6 bases and J by 4 bases. Germline CDR1 reads SQVTM; CDR2 reads ANQGSEA. This CDR3 spans 15 amino acids.